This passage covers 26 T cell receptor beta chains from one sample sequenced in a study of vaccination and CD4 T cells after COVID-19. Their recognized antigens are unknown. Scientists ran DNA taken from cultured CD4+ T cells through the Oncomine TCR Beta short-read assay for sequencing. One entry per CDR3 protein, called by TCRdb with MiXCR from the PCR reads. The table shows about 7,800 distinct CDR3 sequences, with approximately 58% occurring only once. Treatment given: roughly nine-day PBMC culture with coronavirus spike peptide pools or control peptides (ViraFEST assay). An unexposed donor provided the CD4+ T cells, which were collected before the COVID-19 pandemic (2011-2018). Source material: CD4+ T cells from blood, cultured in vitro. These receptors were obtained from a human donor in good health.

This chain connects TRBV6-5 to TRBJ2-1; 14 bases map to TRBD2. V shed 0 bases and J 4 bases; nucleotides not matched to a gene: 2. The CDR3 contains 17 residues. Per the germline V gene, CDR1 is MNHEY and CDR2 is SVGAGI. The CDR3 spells CASSYSGLAGVYNEQFF. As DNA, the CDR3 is TGTGCCAGCAGTTACTCGGGACTAGCGGGGGTTTACAATGAGCAGTTCTTC.

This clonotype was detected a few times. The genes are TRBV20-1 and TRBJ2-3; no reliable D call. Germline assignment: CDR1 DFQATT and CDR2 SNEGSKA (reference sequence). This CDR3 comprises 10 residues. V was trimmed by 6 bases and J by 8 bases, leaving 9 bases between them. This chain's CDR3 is CSALLSTQYF. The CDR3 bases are TGCAGTGCCCTACTTAGTACGCAGTATTTT.

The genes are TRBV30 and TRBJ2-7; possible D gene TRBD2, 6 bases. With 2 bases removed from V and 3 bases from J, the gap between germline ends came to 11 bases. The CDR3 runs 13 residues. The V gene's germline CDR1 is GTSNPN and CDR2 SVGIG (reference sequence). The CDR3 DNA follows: TGTGCCTGGAGTCGGGGGTGGGTCTACGAGCAGTACTTC. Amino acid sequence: CAWSRGWVYEQYF. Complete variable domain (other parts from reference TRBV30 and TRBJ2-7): SQTIHQWPATLVQPVGSPLSLECTVEGTSNPNLYWYRQAAGRGLQLLFYSVGIGQISSEVPQNLSASRPQDRQFILSSKKLLLSDSGFYLCAWSRGWVYEQYFGPGTRLTVT.

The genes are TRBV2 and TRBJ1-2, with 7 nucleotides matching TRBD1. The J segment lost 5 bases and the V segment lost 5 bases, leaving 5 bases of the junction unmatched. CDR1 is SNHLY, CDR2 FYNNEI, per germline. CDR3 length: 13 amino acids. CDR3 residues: CASSPDRDYGYTF. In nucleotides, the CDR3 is TGTGCCAGCAGTCCCGACAGGGATTATGGCTACACCTTC.

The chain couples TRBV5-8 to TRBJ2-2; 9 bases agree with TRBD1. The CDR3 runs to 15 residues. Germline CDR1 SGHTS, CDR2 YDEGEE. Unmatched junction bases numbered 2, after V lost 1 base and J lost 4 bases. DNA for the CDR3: TGTGCCAGCAGCTTGTTACAGGGGGCCACCGGGGAGCTGTTTTTT. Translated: CASSLLQGATGELFF.

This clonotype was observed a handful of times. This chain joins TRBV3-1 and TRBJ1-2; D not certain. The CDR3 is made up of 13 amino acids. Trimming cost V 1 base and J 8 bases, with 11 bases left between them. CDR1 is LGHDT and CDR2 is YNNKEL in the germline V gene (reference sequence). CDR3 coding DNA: TGTGCCAGCAGCCAAGTTGCAGCGGAAGGCTACACCTTC. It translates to CASSQVAAEGYTF.

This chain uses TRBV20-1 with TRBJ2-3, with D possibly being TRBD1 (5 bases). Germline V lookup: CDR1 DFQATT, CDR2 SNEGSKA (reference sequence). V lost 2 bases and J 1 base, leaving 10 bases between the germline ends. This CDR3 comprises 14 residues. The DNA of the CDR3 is TGCAGTGCTAGAAACAGGTTTGGCACAGATACGCAGTATTTT. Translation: CSARNRFGTDTQYF.

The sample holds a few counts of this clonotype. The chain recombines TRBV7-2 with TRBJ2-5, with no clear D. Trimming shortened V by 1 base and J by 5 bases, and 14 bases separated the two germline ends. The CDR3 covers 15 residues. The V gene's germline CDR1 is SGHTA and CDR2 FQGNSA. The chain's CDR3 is CASSLVRVPRETQYF. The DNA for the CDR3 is TGTGCCAGCAGCTTAGTACGAGTGCCTCGGGAGACCCAGTACTTC.

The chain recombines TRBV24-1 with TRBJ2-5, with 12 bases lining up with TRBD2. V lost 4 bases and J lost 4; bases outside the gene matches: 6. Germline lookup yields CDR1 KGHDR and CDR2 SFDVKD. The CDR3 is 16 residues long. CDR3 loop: CATSDRWTSGVETQYF. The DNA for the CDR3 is TGTGCCACCAGTGACCGGTGGACTAGCGGGGTAGAGACCCAGTACTTC.

The CDR3 protein is CSALLGWGNQPQHF. In DNA, the CDR3 is TGCAGTGCGCTGCTGGGCTGGGGCAATCAGCCCCAGCATTTT. The gene calls are TRBV20-1 and TRBJ1-5; no clear D. Trimming shortened V by 6 bases and J by 2 bases, and 14 bases separated the two germline ends. Germline CDR1 reads DFQATT; CDR2 reads SNEGSKA (reference sequence). This CDR3 is 14 amino acids long.

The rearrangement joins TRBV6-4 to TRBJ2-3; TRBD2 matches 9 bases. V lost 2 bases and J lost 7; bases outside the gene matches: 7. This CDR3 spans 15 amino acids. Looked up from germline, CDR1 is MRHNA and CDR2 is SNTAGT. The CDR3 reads CASSDRAGGQNTQYF. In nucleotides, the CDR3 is TGTGCCAGCAGTGACCGCGCGGGGGGGCAGAATACGCAGTATTTT.

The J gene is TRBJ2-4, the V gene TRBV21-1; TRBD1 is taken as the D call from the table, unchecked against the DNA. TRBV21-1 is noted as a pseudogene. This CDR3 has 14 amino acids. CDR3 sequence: CASSNDPAGYIQYF. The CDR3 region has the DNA TGTGCCAGCAGCAATGACCCTGCCGGGTACATTCAGTACTTC.

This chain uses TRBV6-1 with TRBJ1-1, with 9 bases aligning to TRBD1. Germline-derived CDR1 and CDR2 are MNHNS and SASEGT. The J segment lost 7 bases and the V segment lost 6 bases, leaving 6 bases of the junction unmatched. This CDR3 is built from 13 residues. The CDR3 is CASRTPTGGEAFF. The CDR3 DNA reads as TGTGCCAGCAGAACTCCGACAGGGGGTGAAGCTTTCTTT.

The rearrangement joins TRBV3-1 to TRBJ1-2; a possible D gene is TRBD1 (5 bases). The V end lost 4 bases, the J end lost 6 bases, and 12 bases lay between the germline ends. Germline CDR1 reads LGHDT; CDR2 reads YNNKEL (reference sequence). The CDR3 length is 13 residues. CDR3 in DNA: TGTGCCAGCAGCCTCAGGGTGGTAGATGGCTACACCTTC. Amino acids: CASSLRVVDGYTF.

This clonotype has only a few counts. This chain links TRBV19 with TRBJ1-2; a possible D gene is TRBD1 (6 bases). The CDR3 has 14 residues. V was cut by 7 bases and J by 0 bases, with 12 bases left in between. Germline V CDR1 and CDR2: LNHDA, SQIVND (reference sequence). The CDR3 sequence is CASNTGGPNYGYTF. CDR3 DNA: TGTGCCAGTAATACGGGGGGCCCTAACTATGGCTACACCTTC.

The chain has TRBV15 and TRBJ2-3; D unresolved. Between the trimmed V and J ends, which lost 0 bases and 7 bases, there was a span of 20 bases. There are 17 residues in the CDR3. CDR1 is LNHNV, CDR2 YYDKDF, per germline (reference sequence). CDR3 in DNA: TGTGCCACCAGCAGAGAGACCCTAGACTGGGGAACCAATACGCAGTATTTT. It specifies CATSRETLDWGTNTQYF.

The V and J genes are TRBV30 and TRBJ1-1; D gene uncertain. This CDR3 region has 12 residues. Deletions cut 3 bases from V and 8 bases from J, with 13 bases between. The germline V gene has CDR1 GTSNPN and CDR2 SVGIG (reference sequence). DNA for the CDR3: TGTGCCTGGAGCTTACCGGGCAGGGAAGCTTTCTTT. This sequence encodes CAWSLPGREAFF.

CDR3 loop: CASSPQAGRDTEAFF. Written as DNA, the CDR3 is TGCGCCAGCAGCCCGCAAGCAGGGAGGGACACTGAAGCTTTCTTT. V gene TRBV5-1 combines with J gene TRBJ1-1; D might be TRBD1 (5 bases). Trimming cost V 4 bases and J 3 bases, with 16 bases left between them. This CDR3 region has 15 residues. Per germline, CDR1 SGHRS and CDR2 YFSETQ.

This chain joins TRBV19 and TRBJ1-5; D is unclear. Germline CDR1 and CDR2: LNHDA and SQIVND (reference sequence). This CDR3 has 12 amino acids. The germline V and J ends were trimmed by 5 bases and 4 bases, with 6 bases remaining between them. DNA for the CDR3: TGTGCCAGTAGTGTTGGTAATCAGCCCCAGCATTTT. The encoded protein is CASSVGNQPQHF.

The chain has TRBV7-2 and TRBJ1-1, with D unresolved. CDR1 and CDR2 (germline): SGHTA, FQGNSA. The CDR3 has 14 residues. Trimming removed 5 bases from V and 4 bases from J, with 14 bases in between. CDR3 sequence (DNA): TGTGCCAGCAGCCCGGATGGGGTGGGCACTGAAGCTTTCTTT. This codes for CASSPDGVGTEAFF. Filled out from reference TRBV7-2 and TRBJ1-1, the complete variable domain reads GAGVSQSPSNKVTEKGKDVELRCDPISGHTALYWYRQSLGQGLEFLIYFQGNSAPDKSGLPSDRFSAERTGGSVSTLTIQRTQQEDSAVYLCASSPDGVGTEAFFGQGTRLTVV.

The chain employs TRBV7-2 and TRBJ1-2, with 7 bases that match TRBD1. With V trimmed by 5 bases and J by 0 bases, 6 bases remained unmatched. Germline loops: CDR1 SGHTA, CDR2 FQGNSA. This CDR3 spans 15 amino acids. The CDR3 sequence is CASSPYRGTNYGYTF. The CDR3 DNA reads TGTGCCAGCAGCCCCTACAGGGGCACTAACTATGGCTACACCTTC.

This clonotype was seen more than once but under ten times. The CDR3 reads CSASGRGRNEQFF. The DNA of the CDR3 is TGCAGTGCTAGCGGGAGGGGTAGGAATGAGCAGTTCTTC. This chain uses TRBV20-1 with TRBJ2-1, with 8 positions matching TRBD2. The J segment lost 7 bases and the V segment lost 3 bases, leaving 5 bases of the junction unmatched. Germline CDR1 DFQATT, CDR2 SNEGSKA (reference sequence). The CDR3 loop spans 13 amino acids.

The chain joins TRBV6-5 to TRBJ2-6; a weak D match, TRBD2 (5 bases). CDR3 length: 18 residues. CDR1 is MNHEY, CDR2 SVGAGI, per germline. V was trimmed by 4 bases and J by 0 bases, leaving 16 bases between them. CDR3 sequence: CASSSLEVSISGANVLTF. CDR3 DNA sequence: TGTGCCAGCAGTTCGCTGGAGGTTTCTATCTCTGGGGCCAACGTCCTGACTTTC.

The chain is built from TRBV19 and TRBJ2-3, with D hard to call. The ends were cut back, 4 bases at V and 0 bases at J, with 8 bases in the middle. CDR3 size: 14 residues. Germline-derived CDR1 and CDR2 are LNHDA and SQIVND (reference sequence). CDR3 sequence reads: CASSTTSSTDTQYF. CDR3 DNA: TGTGCCAGTAGTACGACCTCTAGCACAGATACGCAGTATTTT.

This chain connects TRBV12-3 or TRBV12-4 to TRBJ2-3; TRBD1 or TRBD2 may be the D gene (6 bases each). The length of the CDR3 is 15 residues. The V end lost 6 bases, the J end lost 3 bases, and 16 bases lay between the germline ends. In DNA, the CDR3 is TGTGCCAGCAGCCGAGGGGGGTTTGAGACAGATACGCAGTATTTT. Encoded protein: CASSRGGFETDTQYF.

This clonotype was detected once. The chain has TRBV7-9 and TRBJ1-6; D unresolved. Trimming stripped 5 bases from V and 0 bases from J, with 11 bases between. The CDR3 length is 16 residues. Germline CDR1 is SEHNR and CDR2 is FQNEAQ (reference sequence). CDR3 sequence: CASSRPISSYNSPLHF. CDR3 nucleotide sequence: TGTGCCAGCAGCCGACCTATTAGCTCCTATAATTCACCCCTCCACTTT. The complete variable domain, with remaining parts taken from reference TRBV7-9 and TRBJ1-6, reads DTGVSQNPRHKITKRGQNVTFRCDPISEHNRLYWYRQTLGQGPEFLTYFQNEAQLEKSRLLSDRFSAERPKGSFSTLEIQRTEQGDSAMYLCASSRPISSYNSPLHFGNGTRLTVT.